The 26 T cell receptor beta chains in this list originate from one sample, sequenced in a study of beta chain features in type 1 diabetes. Expressed TCRB transcripts were sequenced because the isolated RNA had all been reverse transcribed beforehand. TCRdb keeps only in-frame clones here, not all; method: immunoSEQ multiplex PCR. The data hold some 270,000 clones, with 8% observed a single time. Sequenced sample: central memory CD4+ T cells from blood. The receptors here all came from a woman aged 18-29 years in good health.

The chain joins TRBV14 to TRBJ2-5; a weak D match, TRBD1 (5 bases). The germline V gene encodes CDR1 SGHDN and CDR2 FVKESK. With 3 bases removed from V and 5 bases from J, the gap between germline ends came to 19 bases. The CDR3 consists of 16 residues. In DNA, the CDR3 is TGTGCCAGCAGCCACCTTTCTCTAGGGGTAGGGGAGACCCAGTACTTC. It codes for CASSHLSLGVGETQYF. The full variable domain, completed using reference TRBV14 and TRBJ2-5, is EAGVTQFPSHSVIEKGQTVTLRCDPISGHDNLYWYRRVMGKEIKFLLHFVKESKQDESGMPNNRFLAERTGGTYSTLKVQPAELEDSGVYFCASSHLSLGVGETQYFGPGTRLLVL.

This clone has just a few counts. The rearrangement joins TRBV29-1 to TRBJ1-1, with D possibly TRBD1 on 6 matching bases. CDR3 size: 12 residues. Germline V gene lookup returns CDR1 SQVTM and CDR2 ANQGSEA. Between the trimmed V and J ends, which lost 6 bases and 4 bases, there was a span of 12 bases. Written as DNA, the CDR3 is TGCAGCGTAAGAAGGGGGGCCACTGAAGCTTTCTTT. Its protein is CSVRRGATEAFF. Supplemented by reference TRBV29-1 and TRBJ1-1, the full variable domain reads SAVISQKPSRDICQRGTSLTIQCQVDSQVTMMFWYRQQPGQSLTLIATANQGSEATYESGFVIDKFPISRPNLTFSTLTVSNMSPEDSSIYLCSVRRGATEAFFGQGTRLTVV.

V and J are TRBV6-6 and TRBJ1-2; D perhaps matches TRBD1 (6 bases). V was shortened by 5 bases and J by 4 bases, with 17 bases between the two germline ends. The CDR3 has 15 amino acids. Germline V gene sequence: CDR1 MNHNY, CDR2 SVGAGI (reference sequence). CDR3: CASSPRRGRGYGYTF. The CDR3 region has the DNA TGTGCCAGCAGTCCCCGGCGGGGGCGCGGCTATGGCTACACCTTC.

V usage is TRBV28 and J usage is TRBJ1-3, with D unclear. There are 11 residues in the CDR3. V was pared by 5 bases and J by 10 bases, with 9 bases between. The germline V gene has CDR1 MDHEN and CDR2 SYDVKM. The CDR3 DNA reads as TGTGCCAGCAGTGAGAGGAGGACCATATATTTT. Protein: CASSERRTIYF.

This clone appeared a few times. The genes are TRBV11-2 and TRBJ2-7, with 7 nucleotides matching TRBD2. Germline CDR1 and CDR2: SGHAT and FQNNGV. V gave up 5 bases and J gave up 0 bases; unmatched junction bases: 13. This CDR3 is built from 17 residues. The CDR3 DNA reads as TGTGCCAGCAGCCCCATAGGAGCGGGAACAACCTCCTACGAGCAGTACTTC. This translates into CASSPIGAGTTSYEQYF.

The chain combines TRBV6-5 with TRBJ2-5; tentative D call: TRBD1 (6 bases). V lost 4 bases and J lost 7, with 19 bases in between. CDR1 is MNHEY and CDR2 is SVGAGI in the germline V gene. The CDR3 is made up of 15 amino acids. As DNA, the CDR3 is TGTGCCAGCAGTTCCCAGGGGACACTTGGCGGGACCCAGTACTTC. Translation gives CASSSQGTLGGTQYF.

There are a few counts of this clone. V gene TRBV10-3 combines with J gene TRBJ1-2; 7 positions match TRBD1. V trimming: 4 bases; J trimming: 5 bases; junction bases outside the gene matches: 7. CDR1 is ENHRY and CDR2 is SYGVKD in the germline V gene. This CDR3 region has 14 residues. In nucleotides, the CDR3 is TGTGCCATCAGTGGACAAGGGGGCGCGTATGGCTACACCTTC. Translated: CAISGQGGAYGYTF.

Here the CDR3 DNA reads TGTGCCAGCAGCTTAGCAGGGGGTACCCGTTTCGGAAACACCATATATTTT. Its translation is CASSLAGGTRFGNTIYF. V and J are TRBV7-2 and TRBJ1-3, with D perhaps matching TRBD1 (6 bases). Trimming cost V 0 bases and J 4 bases, with 16 bases left between them. The germline V gene encodes CDR1 SGHTA and CDR2 FQGNSA. The CDR3 runs to 17 residues.

This chain uses TRBV5-8 with TRBJ2-3; maybe TRBD2 (6 bases). V lost 0 bases and J 0 bases, leaving 14 bases between the germline ends. This CDR3 has 17 residues. Germline assignment: CDR1 SGHTS and CDR2 YDEGEE. For the CDR3, the DNA is TGTGCCAGCAGCTTGGCAGTATGGAGCGGGAGCACAGATACGCAGTATTTT. This gives the protein CASSLAVWSGSTDTQYF.

This clone was seen repeatedly, ten times or more. V and J are TRBV29-1 and TRBJ1-3; D uncertain. Trimming shortened V by 7 bases and J by 4 bases, and 2 bases separated the two germline ends. Looked up from germline, CDR1 is SQVTM and CDR2 is ANQGSEA. CDR3 length: 9 amino acids. The CDR3 spells CSDGNTIYF. In DNA, the CDR3 is TGCAGCGACGGAAACACCATATATTTT. Based on the CDR3 plus reference TRBV29-1 and TRBJ1-3, the full variable domain is SAVISQKPSRDICQRGTSLTIQCQVDSQVTMMFWYRQQPGQSLTLIATANQGSEATYESGFVIDKFPISRPNLTFSTLTVSNMSPEDSSIYLCSDGNTIYFGEGSWLTVV.

V gene TRBV7-2 combines with J gene TRBJ2-3; 7 nucleotides match TRBD2. The CDR3 runs 16 residues. The trim removed 6 bases at V and 0 bases at J, leaving 9 bases unmatched. The germline V gene has CDR1 SGHTA and CDR2 FQGNSA. Written as DNA, the CDR3 is TGTGCCAGCAGGCGTCCTAGCGGTACTAGCACAGATACGCAGTATTTT. This codes for CASRRPSGTSTDTQYF.

Many counts were recorded for this clone. The gene calls are TRBV2 and TRBJ1-2; TRBD1 matches 8 bases. The CDR3 has 14 residues. V gave up 6 bases and J gave up 3 bases; unmatched junction bases: 6. Looked up from germline, CDR1 is SNHLY and CDR2 is FYNNEI. CDR3 nucleotides: TGTGCCAGCAGGGGGACAGGCCTAGACTATGGCTACACCTTC. Its translation: CASRGTGLDYGYTF.

This clone was recorded a few times. The rearrangement joins TRBV7-3 to TRBJ2-1; TRBD2 agrees at 11 bases. This CDR3 is built from 15 residues. V shed 5 bases, J shed 11 bases, and the junction held 11 bases outside the gene matches. Germline V gene data show CDR1 as SGHTA and CDR2 as FQGTGA. The CDR3 sequence: CASSPHPGTSGKQFF. CDR3 sequence (DNA): TGTGCCAGCAGCCCACACCCCGGGACTAGCGGAAAGCAGTTCTTC.

This clone was recorded a few times. The chain combines TRBV28 with TRBJ2-1, with 13 bases identical to TRBD2. Germline CDR1 and CDR2: MDHEN and SYDVKM. The junction had 6 bases not matched to a gene; V was cut back by 3 bases and J by 10 bases. There are 15 residues in the CDR3. This CDR3 is CASSLGTSGEREQFF. Written as DNA, the CDR3 is TGTGCCAGCAGTTTGGGGACTAGCGGGGAGAGAGAGCAGTTCTTC.

The DNA for the CDR3 is TGCGCCAGCATGTTCCGGCCGAATTCACCCCTCCACTTT. This sequence encodes CASMFRPNSPLHF. The rearrangement uses TRBV5-1 and TRBJ1-6; no firm D call. There are 13 residues in the CDR3. V lost 6 bases to trimming and J lost 7 bases, with 11 bases between them. Germline V CDR1 and CDR2: SGHRS, YFSETQ.

This clone has a handful of counts. This chain uses TRBV10-2 with TRBJ2-7; 12 bases line up with TRBD2. CDR3 length: 15 residues. Germline V CDR1 and CDR2: WSHSY, SAAADI. V shed 6 bases, J shed 6 bases, and the junction held 9 bases outside the gene matches. As DNA, the CDR3 is TGCGCCAGCAGGGATCTACTAGCGGGAGGACGCGAGCAGTACTTC. This translates into CASRDLLAGGREQYF.

The sample holds a few counts of this clone. The V gene is TRBV19, the J gene TRBJ2-1; 10 positions match TRBD2. V shed 3 bases and J 7 bases; nucleotides not matched to a gene: 6. CDR3 length: 15 amino acids. CDR1 is LNHDA, CDR2 SQIVND, per germline (reference sequence). The CDR3 loop is CASSMGTSGANEQFF. The CDR3 nucleotides read TGTGCCAGTAGTATGGGCACTAGCGGGGCTAATGAGCAGTTCTTC.

This chain links TRBV6-1 with TRBJ1-5; D not certain. V lost 7 bases and J 4 bases, leaving 17 bases between the germline ends. CDR1 MNHNS and CDR2 SASEGT come from the germline V gene. The CDR3 is made up of 15 amino acids. CDR3 nucleotides: TGTGCCAGCAAGTTCGACCCGACGGTAAATCAGCCCCAGCATTTT. Protein sequence: CASKFDPTVNQPQHF.

This clone was seen a handful of times. The chain has TRBV7-8 and TRBJ2-7; D possibly corresponds to TRBD1 (6 bases). Trimming took off 1 base at V and 6 bases at J, with 10 bases between the two ends. The V gene's germline CDR1 is SGHVS and CDR2 FQNEAQ. The CDR3 is made up of 13 amino acids. The CDR3 coding sequence is TGTGCCAGCAGCTTAGGGCCAGGGGTCGAGCAGTACGTC. Protein sequence: CASSLGPGVEQYV.

The chain is built from TRBV6-6 and TRBJ1-3, with D perhaps matching TRBD1 (5 bases). Germline CDR1 is MNHNY and CDR2 is SVGAGI (reference sequence). The CDR3 length is 16 residues. The V end was cut by 4 bases, the J end by 0 bases, with 13 bases between. CDR3 in DNA: TGTGCCAGCAGTTCCAAGGGACCCAGCTCTGGAAACACCATATATTTT. Translating it yields CASSSKGPSSGNTIYF.

The chain couples TRBV15 to TRBJ2-1; weak D call: TRBD2 (6 bases). V was trimmed by 5 bases and J by 6 bases, leaving 14 bases between them. Germline V lookup: CDR1 LNHNV, CDR2 YYDKDF (reference sequence). CDR3 length: 14 amino acids. CDR3 nucleotide sequence: TGTGCCACCAGCCACCGTGCGGGGATCAATGAGCAGTTCTTC. Translating gives CATSHRAGINEQFF.

The V and J genes are TRBV7-9 and TRBJ2-1; D is uncertain. Per the germline V gene, CDR1 is SEHNR and CDR2 is FQNEAQ (reference sequence). V lost 3 bases to trimming and J lost 0 bases, with 12 bases between them. The CDR3 is made up of 16 amino acids. The CDR3 loop is CASSFGALSSYNEQFF. The CDR3 DNA follows: TGTGCCAGCAGCTTTGGTGCCCTGAGCTCCTACAATGAGCAGTTCTTC. Combining the CDR3 with reference TRBV7-9 and TRBJ2-1 gives the whole variable domain DTGVSQNPRHKITKRGQNVTFRCDPISEHNRLYWYRQTLGQGPEFLTYFQNEAQLEKSRLLSDRFSAERPKGSFSTLEIQRTEQGDSAMYLCASSFGALSSYNEQFFGPGTRLTVL.

This clone showed up just a few times. The V call is TRBV30, the J call TRBJ1-1; D is unresolved. Germline V gene sequence: CDR1 GTSNPN, CDR2 SVGIG (reference sequence). The CDR3 is made up of 13 amino acids. Trimming cost V 5 bases and J 5 bases, with 15 bases left between them. CDR3 region: CAWGRGLETEAFF. CDR3 DNA: TGTGCCTGGGGGCGCGGTTTGGAAACTGAAGCTTTCTTT.

The chain carries TRBV27 and TRBJ2-3; D ambiguous. The CDR3 consists of 13 residues. With 4 bases removed from V and 9 bases from J, the gap between germline ends came to 14 bases. Germline CDR1 and CDR2: MNHEY and SMNVEV (reference sequence). CDR3 amino acids: CASSSGPIGTQYF. DNA for the CDR3: TGTGCCAGCAGTTCCGGGCCCATAGGAACGCAGTATTTT.

The rearrangement uses TRBV19 and TRBJ2-1; 8 nucleotides line up with TRBD1. Looked up from germline, CDR1 is LNHDA and CDR2 is SQIVND (reference sequence). V trimming: 7 bases; J trimming: 5 bases; junction bases outside the gene matches: 7. There are 14 residues in the CDR3. The CDR3: CASIGQGGNNEQFF. The CDR3 bases are TGTGCCAGTATCGGACAGGGAGGCAACAATGAGCAGTTCTTC.

The rearrangement uses TRBV7-6 and TRBJ2-2; tentatively, D is TRBD2 (6 bases). The CDR3 runs 14 residues. Germline assignment: CDR1 SGHVS and CDR2 FNYEAQ. V gave up 3 bases and J gave up 3 bases, with 8 bases separating them. CDR3 amino acids: CASSFGGYTGELFF. The CDR3 DNA reads TGTGCCAGCAGCTTCGGGGGTTACACCGGGGAGCTGTTTTTT.